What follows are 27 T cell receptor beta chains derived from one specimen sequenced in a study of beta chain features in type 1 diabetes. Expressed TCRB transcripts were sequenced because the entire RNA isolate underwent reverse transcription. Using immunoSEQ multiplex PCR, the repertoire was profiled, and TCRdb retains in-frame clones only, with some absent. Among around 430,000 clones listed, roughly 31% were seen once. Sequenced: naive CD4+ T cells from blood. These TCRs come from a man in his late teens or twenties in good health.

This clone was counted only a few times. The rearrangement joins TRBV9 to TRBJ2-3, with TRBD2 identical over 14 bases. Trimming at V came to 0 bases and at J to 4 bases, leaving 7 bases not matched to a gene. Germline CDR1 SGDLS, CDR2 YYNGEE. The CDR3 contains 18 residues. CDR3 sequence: CASSVVGTSGRWADTQYF. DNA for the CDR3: TGTGCCAGCAGCGTAGTCGGGACTAGCGGGAGATGGGCAGATACGCAGTATTTT.

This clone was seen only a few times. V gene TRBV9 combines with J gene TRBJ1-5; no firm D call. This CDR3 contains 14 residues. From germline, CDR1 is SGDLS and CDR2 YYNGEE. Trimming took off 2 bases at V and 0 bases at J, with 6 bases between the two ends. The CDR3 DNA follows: TGTGCCAGCAGCGTTGGGGTTAGCAATCAGCCCCAGCATTTT. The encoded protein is CASSVGVSNQPQHF.

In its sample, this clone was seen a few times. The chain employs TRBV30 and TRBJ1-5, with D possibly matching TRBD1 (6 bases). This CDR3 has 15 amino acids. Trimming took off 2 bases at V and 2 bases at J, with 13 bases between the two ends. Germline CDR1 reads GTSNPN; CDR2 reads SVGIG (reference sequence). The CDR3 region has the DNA TGTGCCTGGAGTCCGAACAGGGTGGGCAATCAGCCCCAGCATTTT. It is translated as CAWSPNRVGNQPQHF. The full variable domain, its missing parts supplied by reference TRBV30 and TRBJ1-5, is SQTIHQWPATLVQPVGSPLSLECTVEGTSNPNLYWYRQAAGRGLQLLFYSVGIGQISSEVPQNLSASRPQDRQFILSSKKLLLSDSGFYLCAWSPNRVGNQPQHFGDGTRLSIL.

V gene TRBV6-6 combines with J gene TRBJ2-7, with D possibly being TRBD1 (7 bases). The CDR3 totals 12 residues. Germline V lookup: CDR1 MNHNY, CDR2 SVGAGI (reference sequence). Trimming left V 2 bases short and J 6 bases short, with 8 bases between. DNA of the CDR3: TGTGCCAGCAGTTACCAGGGGGGCGAGCAGTACTTC. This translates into CASSYQGGEQYF.

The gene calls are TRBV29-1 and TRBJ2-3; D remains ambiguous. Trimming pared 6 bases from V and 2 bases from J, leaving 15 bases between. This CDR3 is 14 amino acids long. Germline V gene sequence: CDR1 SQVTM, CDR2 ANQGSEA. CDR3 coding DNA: TGCAGCGTGCAGGTGATAGCTTTCACAGATACGCAGTATTTT. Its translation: CSVQVIAFTDTQYF.

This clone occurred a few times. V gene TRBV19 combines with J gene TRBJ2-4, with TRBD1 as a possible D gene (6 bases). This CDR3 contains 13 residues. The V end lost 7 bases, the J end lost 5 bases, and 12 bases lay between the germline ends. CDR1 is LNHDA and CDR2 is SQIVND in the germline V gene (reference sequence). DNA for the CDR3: TGTGCCAGTACTTTCAGGGGAGAAAACATTCAGTACTTC. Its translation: CASTFRGENIQYF.

This chain's CDR3 is CAWSVNPGLNTEAFF. The CDR3 bases are TGTGCCTGGAGTGTAAACCCCGGACTGAACACTGAAGCTTTCTTT. The V and J genes are TRBV30 and TRBJ1-1; D gene uncertain. V was shortened by 0 bases and J by 0 bases, with 11 bases between the two germline ends. The CDR3 loop spans 15 amino acids. The germline gives CDR1 GTSNPN, CDR2 SVGIG (reference sequence).

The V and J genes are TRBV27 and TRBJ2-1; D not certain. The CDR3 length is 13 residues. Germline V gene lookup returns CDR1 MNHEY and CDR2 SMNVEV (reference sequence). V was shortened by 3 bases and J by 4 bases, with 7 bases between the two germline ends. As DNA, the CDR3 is TGTGCCAGCAGTTTCCGCGGATACAATGAGCAGTTCTTC. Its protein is CASSFRGYNEQFF.

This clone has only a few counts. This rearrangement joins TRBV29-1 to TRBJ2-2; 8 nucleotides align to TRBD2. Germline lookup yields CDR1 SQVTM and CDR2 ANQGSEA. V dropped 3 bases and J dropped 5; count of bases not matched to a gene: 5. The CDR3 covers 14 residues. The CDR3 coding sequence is TGCAGCGTTGACAGCGGGAGAAATACCGGGGAGCTGTTTTTT. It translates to CSVDSGRNTGELFF.

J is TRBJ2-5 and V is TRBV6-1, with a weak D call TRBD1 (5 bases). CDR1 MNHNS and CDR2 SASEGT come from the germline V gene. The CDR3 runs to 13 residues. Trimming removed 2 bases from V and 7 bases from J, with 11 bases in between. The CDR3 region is CASSERKGVTQYF. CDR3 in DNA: TGTGCCAGCAGTGAAAGGAAAGGGGTGACCCAGTACTTC.

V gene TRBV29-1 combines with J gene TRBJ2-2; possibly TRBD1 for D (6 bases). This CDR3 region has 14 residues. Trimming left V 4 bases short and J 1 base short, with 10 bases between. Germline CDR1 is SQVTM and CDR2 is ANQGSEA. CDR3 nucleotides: TGCAGCGTTGGACAGGACGGGAACACCGGGGAGCTGTTTTTT. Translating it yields CSVGQDGNTGELFF.

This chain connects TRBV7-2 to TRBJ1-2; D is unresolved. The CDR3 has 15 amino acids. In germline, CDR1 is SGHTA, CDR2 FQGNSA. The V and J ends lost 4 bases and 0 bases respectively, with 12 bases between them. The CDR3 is CASSSRGDSNYGYTF. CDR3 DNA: TGTGCCAGCAGCTCCCGTGGGGATTCTAACTATGGCTACACCTTC.

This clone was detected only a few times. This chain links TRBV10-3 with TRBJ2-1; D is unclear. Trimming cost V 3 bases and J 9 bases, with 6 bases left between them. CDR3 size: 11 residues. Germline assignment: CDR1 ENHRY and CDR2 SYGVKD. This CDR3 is CAISDLLEQFF. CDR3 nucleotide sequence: TGTGCCATCAGTGACCTTCTTGAGCAGTTCTTC.

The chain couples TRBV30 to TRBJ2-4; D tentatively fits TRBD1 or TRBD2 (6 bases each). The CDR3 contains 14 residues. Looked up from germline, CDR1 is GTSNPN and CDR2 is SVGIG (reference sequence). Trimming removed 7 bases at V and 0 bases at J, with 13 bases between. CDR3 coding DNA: TGTGCCTTGCAAGGGGGACTAGCCAAAAACATTCAGTACTTC. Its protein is CALQGGLAKNIQYF. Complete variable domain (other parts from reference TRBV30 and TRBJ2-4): SQTIHQWPATLVQPVGSPLSLECTVEGTSNPNLYWYRQAAGRGLQLLFYSVGIGQISSEVPQNLSASRPQDRQFILSSKKLLLSDSGFYLCALQGGLAKNIQYFGAGTRLSVL.

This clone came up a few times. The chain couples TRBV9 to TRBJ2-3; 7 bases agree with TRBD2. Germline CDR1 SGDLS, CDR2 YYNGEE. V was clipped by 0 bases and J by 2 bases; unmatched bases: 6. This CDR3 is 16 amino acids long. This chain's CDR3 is CASSVADSGPTDTQYF. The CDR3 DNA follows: TGTGCCAGCAGCGTAGCGGATAGCGGGCCCACAGATACGCAGTATTTT.

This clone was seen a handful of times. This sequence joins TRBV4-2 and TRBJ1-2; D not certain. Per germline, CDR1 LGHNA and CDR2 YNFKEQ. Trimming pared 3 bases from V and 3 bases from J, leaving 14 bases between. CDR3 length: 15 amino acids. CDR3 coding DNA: TGTGCCAGCAGCCACACTTCAAACGGGGACTATGGCTACACCTTC. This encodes CASSHTSNGDYGYTF.

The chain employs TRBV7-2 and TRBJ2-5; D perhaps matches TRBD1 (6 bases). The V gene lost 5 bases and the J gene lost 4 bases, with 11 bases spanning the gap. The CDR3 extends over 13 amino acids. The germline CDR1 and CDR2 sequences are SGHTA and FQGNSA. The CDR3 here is CASSLPDRETQYF. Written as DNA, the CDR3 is TGTGCCAGCAGCCTCCCGGACAGAGAGACCCAGTACTTC.

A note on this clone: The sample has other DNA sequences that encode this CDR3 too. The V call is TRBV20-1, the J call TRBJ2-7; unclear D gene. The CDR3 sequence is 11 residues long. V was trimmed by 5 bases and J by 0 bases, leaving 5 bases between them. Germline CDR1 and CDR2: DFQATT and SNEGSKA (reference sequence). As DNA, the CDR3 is TGCAGTGCTGCATCCTCCTACGAGCAGTACTTC. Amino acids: CSAASSYEQYF.

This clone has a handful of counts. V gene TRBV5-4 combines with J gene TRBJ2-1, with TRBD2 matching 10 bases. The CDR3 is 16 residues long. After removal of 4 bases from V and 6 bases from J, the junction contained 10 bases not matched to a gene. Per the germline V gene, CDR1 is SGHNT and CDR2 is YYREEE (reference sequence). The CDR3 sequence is CASSRPSGSSINEQFF. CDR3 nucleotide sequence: TGTGCCAGCAGCCGCCCTAGCGGGAGCTCAATCAATGAGCAGTTCTTC.

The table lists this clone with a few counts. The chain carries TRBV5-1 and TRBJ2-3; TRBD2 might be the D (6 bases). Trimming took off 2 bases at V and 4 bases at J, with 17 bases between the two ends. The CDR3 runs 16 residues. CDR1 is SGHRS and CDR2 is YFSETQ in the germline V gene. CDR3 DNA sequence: TGCGCCAGCAGCTTCGGGCAACTGGAGGGCGCAGATACGCAGTATTTT. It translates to CASSFGQLEGADTQYF.

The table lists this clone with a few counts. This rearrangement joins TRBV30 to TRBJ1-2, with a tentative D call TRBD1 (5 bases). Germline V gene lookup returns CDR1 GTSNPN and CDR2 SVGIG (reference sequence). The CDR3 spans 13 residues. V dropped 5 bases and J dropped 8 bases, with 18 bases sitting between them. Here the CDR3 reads CAWFLPGNGGYTF. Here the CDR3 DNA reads TGTGCCTGGTTCCTCCCAGGGAACGGCGGCTACACCTTC.

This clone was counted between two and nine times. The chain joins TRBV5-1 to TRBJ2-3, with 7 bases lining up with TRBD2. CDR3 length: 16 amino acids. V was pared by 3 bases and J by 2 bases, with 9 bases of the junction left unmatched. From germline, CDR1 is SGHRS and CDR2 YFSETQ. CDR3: CASSWTGTTNTDTQYF. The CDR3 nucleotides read TGCGCCAGCAGCTGGACCGGGACTACCAACACAGATACGCAGTATTTT.

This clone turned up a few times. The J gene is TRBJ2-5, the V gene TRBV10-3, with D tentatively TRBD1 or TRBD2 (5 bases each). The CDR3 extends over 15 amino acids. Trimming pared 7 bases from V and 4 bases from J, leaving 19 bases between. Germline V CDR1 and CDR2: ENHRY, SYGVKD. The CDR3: CAIMQIRDGRETQYF. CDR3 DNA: TGTGCCATCATGCAGATAAGGGACGGCCGAGAGACCCAGTACTTC.

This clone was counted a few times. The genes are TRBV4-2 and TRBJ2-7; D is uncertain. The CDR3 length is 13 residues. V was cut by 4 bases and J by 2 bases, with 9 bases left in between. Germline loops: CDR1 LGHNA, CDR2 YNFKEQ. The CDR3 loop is CASSPAGPYEQYF. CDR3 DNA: TGTGCCAGCAGCCCGGCCGGCCCCTACGAGCAGTACTTC.

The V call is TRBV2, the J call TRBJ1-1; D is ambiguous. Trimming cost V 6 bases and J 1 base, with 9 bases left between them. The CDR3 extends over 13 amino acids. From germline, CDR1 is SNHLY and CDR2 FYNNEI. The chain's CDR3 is CASRTGPNTEAFF. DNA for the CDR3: TGTGCCAGCAGAACCGGGCCGAACACTGAAGCTTTCTTT.

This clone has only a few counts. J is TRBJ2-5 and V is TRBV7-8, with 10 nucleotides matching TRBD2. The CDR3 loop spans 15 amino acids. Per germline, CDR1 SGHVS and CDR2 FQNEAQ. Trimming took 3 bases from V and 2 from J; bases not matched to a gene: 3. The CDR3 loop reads CASSFTSGIQETQYF. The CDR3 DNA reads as TGTGCCAGCAGCTTTACTAGCGGGATTCAAGAGACCCAGTACTTC.

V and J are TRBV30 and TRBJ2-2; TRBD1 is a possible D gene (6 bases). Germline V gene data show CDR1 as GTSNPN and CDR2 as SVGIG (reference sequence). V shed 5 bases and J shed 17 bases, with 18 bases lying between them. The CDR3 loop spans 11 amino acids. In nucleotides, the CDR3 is TGTGCCTGGTCACAGGGAGCGCTGGGCTTTTTT. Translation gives CAWSQGALGFF.